The next 28 T cell receptor beta chains were all read from a single sample in a study of blood T cell repertoires in COVID-19 (dated by TCRdb to 2019 to 2021). Receptors were amplified or captured by the immunoSEQ multiplex PCR assay. TCRdb took this table from immuneACCESS and kept in-frame rearrangements with V and J called. Such tables lack part of the clones; where checked against another copy, unresolved V genes explain under half of the gap, and the rest is unexplained. A total of under 150,000 clones appear in this sample, around 89% of them only once. Together, the top ten hold 6.5% to 9% of the sample. The sequenced sample consisted of peripheral blood. The origin of the receptors is a man aged 45-60 years with acute or convalescent COVID-19.

V is TRBV10-1 and J is TRBJ2-1, with D possibly matching TRBD1 (6 bases). The CDR3 spans 15 residues. Germline-derived CDR1 and CDR2 are WNHNN and SYGVQD (reference sequence). Deletions cut 0 bases from V and 8 bases from J, with 14 bases between. CDR3 DNA sequence: TGCGCCAGCAGTGAGTCGCAGGGAAACAGGGATGAGCAGTTCTTC. This gives the protein CASSESQGNRDEQFF.

V is TRBV6-5 and J is TRBJ2-4; TRBD1 matches 9 bases. The germline CDR1 and CDR2 sequences are MNHEY and SVGAGI. The J segment lost 8 bases and the V segment lost 9 bases, leaving 11 bases of the junction unmatched. This CDR3 is built from 14 residues. The CDR3: CASGRRDRVDIQYF. CDR3 coding DNA: TGTGCCAGTGGGCGACGGGACAGGGTAGACATTCAGTACTTC.

This chain connects TRBV15 to TRBJ2-1; the D gene is possibly TRBD2 (5 bases). The germline V gene has CDR1 LNHNV and CDR2 YYDKDF (reference sequence). The CDR3 is made up of 18 amino acids. The germline V and J ends were trimmed by 0 bases and 0 bases, with 15 bases remaining between them. CDR3 region: CATSRDKTGSDSYNEQFF. The DNA for the CDR3 is TGTGCCACCAGCAGAGACAAAACCGGTAGCGACTCCTACAATGAGCAGTTCTTC.

The chain combines TRBV7-8 with TRBJ1-2; D is undetermined. V gave up 2 bases and J gave up 1 base, with 5 bases separating them. Germline V gives CDR1 SGHVS, CDR2 FQNEAQ. CDR3 size: 13 residues. CDR3 DNA sequence: TGTGCCAGCAGCTTATCCAATAACTATGGCTACACCTTC. The encoded protein is CASSLSNNYGYTF. Together with reference TRBV7-8 and TRBJ1-2, the CDR3 gives the full variable domain: GAGVSQSPRYKVAKRGQDVALRCDPISGHVSLFWYQQALGQGPEFLTYFQNEAQLDKSGLPSDRFFAERPEGSVSTLKIQRTQQEDSAVYLCASSLSNNYGYTFGSGTRLTVV.

The J gene is TRBJ2-7, the V gene TRBV3-1 (or the pseudogene TRBV3-2), with a possible D match to TRBD2 (5 bases). Per the germline V gene, CDR1 is LGHDT and CDR2 is YNNKEL (reference sequence). The CDR3 spans 14 residues. V gave up 4 bases and J gave up 3 bases, with 13 bases separating them. CDR3 amino acids: CASSPGVRGYEQYF. The CDR3 DNA reads TGTGCCAGCAGCCCTGGGGTTCGGGGCTACGAGCAGTACTTC.

The V gene is TRBV19, the J gene TRBJ1-1; D unresolved. Per the germline V gene, CDR1 is LNHDA and CDR2 is SQIVND (reference sequence). V lost 4 bases and J lost 4, with 10 bases in between. This CDR3 has 13 amino acids. The CDR3 DNA follows: TGTGCCAGTAGTACCCAGGCAGGCACTGAAGCTTTCTTT. It specifies CASSTQAGTEAFF. The full variable domain, completed using reference TRBV19 and TRBJ1-1, is DGGITQSPKYLFRKEGQNVTLSCEQNLNHDAMYWYRQDPGQGLRLIYYSQIVNDFQKGDIAEGYSVSREKKESFPLTVTSAQKNPTAFYLCASSTQAGTEAFFGQGTRLTVV.

The CDR3 DNA is TGTGCCTCTCGGAGGGCCGTACGGGAGACCCAGTACTTC. It is translated as CASRRAVRETQYF. The J gene is TRBJ2-5, the V gene TRBV11-2; D might be TRBD2 (6 bases). From germline, CDR1 is SGHAT and CDR2 FQNNGV. The CDR3 has 13 residues. V was cut by 11 bases and J by 5 bases, with 18 bases left in between.

The chain joins TRBV30 to TRBJ2-7; no reliable D call. Germline loops: CDR1 GTSNPN, CDR2 SVGIG (reference sequence). The CDR3 sequence is 15 residues long. Between the trimmed V and J ends, which lost 2 bases and 0 bases, there was a span of 14 bases. CDR3 bases: TGTGCCTGGAGTTCTTTGGGTTACAGCTCCTACGAGCAGTACTTC. This gives the protein CAWSSLGYSSYEQYF.

This clone was seen once. V is TRBV2 and J is TRBJ1-2; 10 positions match TRBD1. Germline V gene data show CDR1 as SNHLY and CDR2 as FYNNEI. There are 15 residues in the CDR3. V gave up 6 bases and J gave up 1 base; unmatched junction bases: 5. CDR3 loop: CASRGGQGFNYGYTF. CDR3 DNA: TGTGCCAGCAGGGGGGGACAGGGGTTTAACTATGGCTACACCTTC.

The chain links TRBV5-1 to TRBJ2-1; 11 positions match TRBD2. CDR1 and CDR2 (germline): SGHRS, YFSETQ. The CDR3 runs to 15 residues. V was pared by 4 bases and J by 9 bases, with 9 bases of the junction left unmatched. The CDR3 DNA reads TGCGCCAGCAGCGTGGGTAGCGGGAGGGCCGGTGAGCAGTTCTTC. Its protein product is CASSVGSGRAGEQFF.

The rearrangement uses TRBV18 and TRBJ2-3; 7 bases map to TRBD2. V lost 3 bases and J lost 0; bases outside the gene matches: 9. This CDR3 comprises 17 residues. The germline V gene encodes CDR1 KGHSH and CDR2 LQKENI. CDR3 residues: CASSPRLADYSTDTQYF. The CDR3 nucleotides are TGTGCCAGCTCACCCCGACTAGCAGACTATAGCACAGATACGCAGTATTTT.

This chain joins TRBV30 and TRBJ1-1; TRBD1 is a possible D gene (5 bases). The V end was cut by 4 bases, the J end by 5 bases, with 26 bases between. From germline, CDR1 is GTSNPN and CDR2 SVGIG (reference sequence). The CDR3 extends over 17 amino acids. The CDR3 nucleotides read TGTGCCTGGATCAGCGACAGAACCGGGTTTGCATCGACTGAAGCTTTCTTT. Translation gives CAWISDRTGFASTEAFF.

The chain couples TRBV5-1 to TRBJ2-2; 8 bases fit TRBD1. Per germline, CDR1 SGHRS and CDR2 YFSETQ. The V segment lost 4 bases and the J segment 5 bases; nucleotides outside the gene matches: 4. This CDR3 comprises 14 residues. The CDR3 region has the DNA TGCGCCAGCAGCCGGACAGGGCAAACCGGGGAGCTGTTTTTT. It encodes CASSRTGQTGELFF.

The chain carries TRBV28 and TRBJ1-2; no clear D gene. This CDR3 comprises 12 residues. CDR1 and CDR2 (germline): MDHEN, SYDVKM. The V end was cut by 3 bases, the J end by 6 bases, with 8 bases between. The CDR3 sequence: CASSFVQHGYTF. The CDR3 bases are TGTGCCAGCAGTTTTGTACAGCATGGCTACACCTTC.

This clone has only a few counts. This rearrangement joins TRBV28 to TRBJ2-3, with 14 bases matching TRBD2. The CDR3 is 16 amino acids. Trimming removed 6 bases from V and 1 base from J; junction bases left unmatched: 3. Germline-derived CDR1 and CDR2 are MDHEN and SYDVKM. The DNA of the CDR3 is TGTGCCAGCAGCCAGGGACTAGCGGGAGGCACAGATACGCAGTATTTT. Protein product: CASSQGLAGGTDTQYF.

This clone was counted only a few times. The genes are TRBV5-1 and TRBJ2-2; a possible D gene is TRBD2 (5 bases). With 2 bases removed from V and 5 bases from J, the gap between germline ends came to 13 bases. CDR1 and CDR2 (germline): SGHRS, YFSETQ. The CDR3 consists of 15 residues. The CDR3 region is CASSFLGEGTGELFF. CDR3 nucleotide sequence: TGCGCCAGCAGCTTCCTCGGGGAAGGGACCGGGGAGCTGTTTTTT.

A single count supports this clone. The chain joins TRBV18 to TRBJ1-5; no definite D call. The V gene lost 0 bases and the J gene lost 7 bases, with 10 bases spanning the gap. The CDR3 loop spans 14 amino acids. Germline values: CDR1 KGHSH, CDR2 LQKENI. CDR3 in amino acids: CASSPPSQPQPQHF. The CDR3 nucleotides are TGTGCCAGCTCACCACCGTCACAACCCCAGCCCCAGCATTTT.

This chain connects TRBV10-3 to TRBJ2-5, with 11 bases fitting TRBD2. CDR3 length: 16 residues. After removal of 4 bases from V and 7 bases from J, the junction contained 11 bases not matched to a gene. Germline assignment: CDR1 ENHRY and CDR2 SYGVKD. CDR3 coding DNA: TGTGCCATCAGTGGGGGTGGACTAGCGGGCGGCGTGACCCAGTACTTC. Protein product: CAISGGGLAGGVTQYF.

The V and J genes are TRBV4-2 and TRBJ2-7; D gene unclear. This CDR3 has 14 amino acids. The V end was cut by 4 bases, the J end by 2 bases, with 12 bases between. Germline V CDR1 and CDR2: LGHNA, YNFKEQ. The CDR3 coding sequence is TGTGCCAGCAGCCTAAACGTGAACACCTACGAGCAGTACTTC. It is translated as CASSLNVNTYEQYF.

The rearrangement uses TRBV11-2 and TRBJ2-2; 15 bases fit TRBD2. V was clipped by 4 bases and J by 4 bases; unmatched bases: 7. The CDR3 length is 18 residues. Germline CDR1 SGHAT, CDR2 FQNNGV. The DNA for the CDR3 is TGTGCCAGCAGCTCCACCGGGACTAGCGGGAGGTCCACCGGGGAGCTGTTTTTT. This gives the protein CASSSTGTSGRSTGELFF.

The chain combines TRBV7-2 with TRBJ2-2; possible D gene TRBD1, 6 bases. The CDR3 has 15 amino acids. The V end was cut by 5 bases, the J end by 6 bases, with 16 bases between. Germline V gene lookup returns CDR1 SGHTA and CDR2 FQGNSA. CDR3 DNA sequence: TGTGCCAGCAGCCCCAGGGGACCGGCGGCCGGGGAGCTGTTTTTT. Translating gives CASSPRGPAAGELFF.

The chain has TRBV18 and TRBJ2-2, with 10 nucleotides matching TRBD2. J lost 2 bases, V lost 6 bases, and 9 bases had no gene match. The CDR3 contains 17 residues. CDR1 and CDR2 (germline): KGHSH, LQKENI. The CDR3 coding sequence is TGTGCCAGCTCTCCTACCCTAGCGGGAGTAAACACCGGGGAGCTGTTTTTT. Translated: CASSPTLAGVNTGELFF.

The V and J genes are TRBV27 and TRBJ2-1; 12 bases align to TRBD2. The CDR3 totals 15 residues. With V trimmed by 4 bases and J by 4 bases, 2 bases remained unmatched. Germline loops: CDR1 MNHEY, CDR2 SMNVEV (reference sequence). The CDR3 sequence is CASSWTSGIYNEQFF. The CDR3 DNA reads TGTGCCAGCAGTTGGACTAGCGGGATATACAATGAGCAGTTCTTC.

The chain has TRBV4-1 and TRBJ2-1; 10 bases align to TRBD2. Germline loops: CDR1 MGHRA, CDR2 YSYEKL. The V segment lost 2 bases and the J segment 0 bases; nucleotides outside the gene matches: 4. The CDR3 loop spans 17 amino acids. CDR3 loop: CASSQLAGASSYNEQFF. The DNA of the CDR3 is TGCGCCAGCAGCCAACTAGCGGGGGCGAGCTCCTACAATGAGCAGTTCTTC.

The V and J genes are TRBV7-9 and TRBJ1-3, with unresolved D. Trimming pared 5 bases from V and 0 bases from J, leaving 11 bases between. CDR1 is SEHNR, CDR2 FQNEAQ, per germline (reference sequence). The CDR3 has 15 amino acids. CDR3 bases: TGTGCCAGCAGCCAATACACCCGCTCTGGAAACACCATATATTTT. Its protein product is CASSQYTRSGNTIYF.

The chain employs TRBV19 and TRBJ2-7; D possibly corresponds to TRBD2 (5 bases). The CDR3 covers 15 residues. Germline CDR1 is LNHDA and CDR2 is SQIVND (reference sequence). V was cut by 4 bases and J by 0 bases, with 13 bases left in between. The CDR3 bases are TGTGCCAGTAGTAAGAAAGCGGCAAGCTCCTACGAGCAGTACTTC. It codes for CASSKKAASSYEQYF.

The chain employs TRBV11-2 and TRBJ1-1; D is unresolved. Looked up from germline, CDR1 is SGHAT and CDR2 is FQNNGV. This CDR3 is 13 amino acids long. V was cut by 4 bases and J by 1 base, with 7 bases left in between. CDR3 DNA sequence: TGTGCCAGCAGCTACAACAGGAACACTGAAGCTTTCTTT. It codes for CASSYNRNTEAFF.

The chain links TRBV5-1 to TRBJ2-7, with 7 bases aligning to TRBD2. V lost 0 bases, J lost 5 bases, and 8 bases stayed unmatched. This CDR3 region has 15 residues. The germline gives CDR1 SGHRS, CDR2 YFSETQ. The chain's CDR3 is CASSLGWEGMDEQYF. CDR3 DNA sequence: TGCGCCAGCAGCTTGGGGTGGGAGGGAATGGACGAGCAGTACTTC.